Below are 5 T cell receptor beta chains sequenced from a single sample in a study of immune evolution from preneoplasia to lung adenocarcinoma. TCRdb's table, derived via immunoSEQ multiplex PCR, lists solely in-frame clones and lacks some. The sample consists of about 6,000 clones, 65% to 80% of them appearing once. The source material was FFPE adjacent normal lung tissue. These receptors were obtained from a person between 65 and 79 years old with lung adenocarcinoma.

The chain has TRBV11-2 and TRBJ2-1; D remains ambiguous. The length of the CDR3 is 13 residues. Per the germline V gene, CDR1 is SGHAT and CDR2 is FQNNGV. V was trimmed by 3 bases and J by 5 bases, leaving 8 bases between them. CDR3 amino acids: CASSFSRNNEQFF. CDR3 nucleotide sequence: TGTGCCAGCAGCTTCAGCAGGAACAATGAGCAGTTCTTC.

This chain uses TRBV10-1 with TRBJ2-5; TRBD1 might be the D (6 bases). Trimming pared 3 bases from V and 5 bases from J, leaving 10 bases between. Per germline, CDR1 WNHNN and CDR2 SYGVQD (reference sequence). The CDR3 length is 13 residues. CDR3 amino acids: CASSEQGRETQYF. Written as DNA, the CDR3 is TGCGCCAGCAGTGAACAGGGCCGGGAGACCCAGTACTTC.

The chain joins TRBV7-9 to TRBJ1-1, with 7 bases fitting TRBD1. CDR1 and CDR2 from the germline V gene are SEHNR and FQNEAQ (reference sequence). The CDR3 consists of 13 residues. The V gene end was trimmed by 4 bases and the J gene end by 7 bases; junction bases not matched to a gene: 6. CDR3 residues: CASSSSGGGEAFF. The CDR3 DNA sequence: TGTGCCAGCAGCTCCTCAGGGGGTGGTGAAGCTTTCTTT.

The genes are TRBV5-1 and TRBJ2-5, with 9 nucleotides matching TRBD2. The germline V gene has CDR1 SGHRS and CDR2 YFSETQ. The CDR3 extends over 15 amino acids. J gave up 1 base and V 8 bases, and 9 bases lay outside the gene matches. The CDR3: CASSDASGIQETQYF. CDR3 DNA sequence: TGCGCCAGTTCGGATGCTAGCGGGATCCAAGAGACCCAGTACTTC.

The chain recombines TRBV4-1 with TRBJ2-7, with 7 bases aligning to TRBD2. CDR3 length: 16 amino acids. With 0 bases clipped from V and 2 bases from J, the junction kept 7 bases outside the gene matches. In germline, CDR1 is MGHRA, CDR2 YSYEKL. CDR3 DNA: TGCGCCAGCAGCCAAGATCCGGCGGGAGTAGCCTACGAGCAGTACTTC. It is translated as CASSQDPAGVAYEQYF.